The 19 T cell receptor beta chains in this list originate from one sample, sequenced in a study of blood T cell repertoires in COVID-19 (dated by TCRdb to the early 2020s). The method behind the library was the immunoSEQ multiplex PCR assay. In its TCRdb copy, this immuneACCESS table keeps in-frame sequences only and misses some clones. Where compared with another copy, unresolved V genes explain less than half of these, and the others have no known cause. For this sample the table gives approximately 84,000 clones, of which 83% were detected only once. Jointly, the top ten make up roughly 28% of the sample. Specimen: peripheral blood. Every receptor here comes from a woman of 80 years or more with acute or convalescent COVID-19.

The chain is built from TRBV11-2 and TRBJ2-7, with TRBD2 as a possible D gene (6 bases). V was cut by 2 bases and J by 4 bases, with 15 bases left in between. Germline-derived CDR1 and CDR2 are SGHAT and FQNNGV. The CDR3 totals 15 residues. The CDR3 region has the DNA TGTGCCAGCAGCTTAACTTTAGCGGAGAATTACGAGCAGTACTTC. This codes for CASSLTLAENYEQYF.

This clone came up once. The chain is built from TRBV18 and TRBJ2-5, with TRBD2 as a possible D gene (6 bases). Germline CDR1 is KGHSH and CDR2 is LQKENI. The CDR3 loop spans 15 amino acids. V gave up 3 bases and J gave up 5 bases, with 16 bases separating them. The CDR3 DNA reads as TGTGCCAGCTCACCCCTCCGGGGGAGCGGCGAGACCCAGTACTTC. This gives the protein CASSPLRGSGETQYF.

The chain uses TRBV6-5 and TRBJ1-1; D call uncertain. The germline gives CDR1 MNHEY, CDR2 SVGAGI. The V end lost 5 bases, the J end lost 3 bases, and 7 bases lay between the germline ends. CDR3 size: 12 residues. CDR3 region: CASSPRYTEAFF. CDR3 bases: TGTGCCAGCAGTCCGCGCTACACTGAAGCTTTCTTT.

As concerns this clone: The identical CDR3 is also encoded by other nucleotide sequences in the sample. This sequence joins TRBV7-9 and TRBJ2-5; 9 nucleotides line up with TRBD2. CDR3 length equals 16 residues. V was clipped by 5 bases and J by 5 bases; unmatched bases: 12. The germline gives CDR1 SEHNR, CDR2 FQNEAQ (reference sequence). The DNA for the CDR3 is TGTGCCAGCAGCCCAACCGACCTAGCGGGACGGGAGACCCAGTACTTC. Translated, it gives CASSPTDLAGRETQYF. The full variable domain, rest sourced from reference TRBV7-9 and TRBJ2-5, is DTGVSQNPRHKITKRGQNVTFRCDPISEHNRLYWYRQTLGQGPEFLTYFQNEAQLEKSRLLSDRFSAERPKGSFSTLEIQRTEQGDSAMYLCASSPTDLAGRETQYFGPGTRLLVL.

The chain is built from TRBV25-1 and TRBJ2-7; D unresolved. V lost 7 bases, J lost 3 bases, and 13 bases lay in between. Germline CDR1 and CDR2: MGHDK and SYGVNS. The CDR3 runs to 13 residues. The CDR3 coding sequence is TGTGCCAGCACCCCTTCAGGTAGCTACGAGCAGTACTTC. Translated: CASTPSGSYEQYF.

CDR3 nucleotides: TGCGCCAGCACCAGGGGCCAGAAAGAGACCCAGTACTTC. Its translation: CASTRGQKETQYF. V gene TRBV10-2 combines with J gene TRBJ2-5, with D perhaps matching TRBD1 (6 bases). The germline V gene has CDR1 WSHSY and CDR2 SAAADI. This CDR3 has 13 amino acids. V was trimmed by 7 bases and J by 3 bases, leaving 12 bases between them.

The genes are TRBV7-2 and TRBJ2-6; 10 bases are shared with TRBD2. The germline CDR1 and CDR2 sequences are SGHTA and FQGNSA. V trimming: 5 bases; J trimming: 8 bases; junction bases outside the gene matches: 6. This CDR3 has 15 amino acids. CDR3 region: CASSRISGRPNVLTF. The CDR3 DNA reads TGTGCCAGCAGCCGGATTAGCGGGAGGCCCAACGTCCTGACTTTC.

V and J are TRBV5-1 and TRBJ2-7; the match to TRBD2 covers 12 bases. The V gene's germline CDR1 is SGHRS and CDR2 YFSETQ. This CDR3 region has 19 residues. Trimming at V came to 1 base and at J to 4 bases, leaving 15 bases not matched to a gene. The chain's CDR3 is CASSLSAGTGLAGGYEQYF. CDR3 in DNA: TGCGCCAGCAGCTTGTCGGCTGGGACAGGGCTAGCGGGGGGGTACGAGCAGTACTTC. Filled out from reference TRBV5-1 and TRBJ2-7, the complete variable domain reads KAGVTQTPRYLIKTRGQQVTLSCSPISGHRSVSWYQQTPGQGLQFLFEYFSETQRNKGNFPGRFSGRQFSNSRSEMNVSTLELGDSALYLCASSLSAGTGLAGGYEQYFGPGTRLTVT.

The V and J genes are TRBV7-2 and TRBJ2-3; possibly TRBD2 for D (5 bases). V was pared by 2 bases and J by 1 base, with 7 bases between. Looked up from germline, CDR1 is SGHTA and CDR2 is FQGNSA. This CDR3 contains 14 residues. In nucleotides, the CDR3 is TGTGCCAGCAGCTTACAGCGGCGCACAGATACGCAGTATTTT. Amino acid sequence: CASSLQRRTDTQYF.

The DNA of the CDR3 is TGTGCCAGCAGCATCGAGGGAAACTATGGCTACACCTTC. It specifies CASSIEGNYGYTF. The chain has TRBV7-9 and TRBJ1-2; D unclear. CDR1 and CDR2 from the germline V gene are SEHNR and FQNEAQ (reference sequence). The CDR3 length is 13 residues. V gave up 5 bases and J gave up 2 bases, with 9 bases separating them. The full variable domain, completed using reference TRBV7-9 and TRBJ1-2, is DTGVSQNPRHKITKRGQNVTFRCDPISEHNRLYWYRQTLGQGPEFLTYFQNEAQLEKSRLLSDRFSAERPKGSFSTLEIQRTEQGDSAMYLCASSIEGNYGYTFGSGTRLTVV.

This chain uses TRBV5-1 with TRBJ2-3, with no clear D. The V end lost 1 base, the J end lost 0 bases, and 12 bases lay between the germline ends. The CDR3 spans 16 residues. Germline loops: CDR1 SGHRS, CDR2 YFSETQ. The CDR3 nucleotides read TGCGCCAGCAGCTTGCCGGCGGCAACTAGCACAGATACGCAGTATTTT. Protein: CASSLPAATSTDTQYF.

The V gene is TRBV28, the J gene TRBJ1-5; TRBD1 agrees at 7 bases. CDR1 MDHEN and CDR2 SYDVKM come from the germline V gene. With 8 bases clipped from V and 2 bases from J, the junction kept 9 bases outside the gene matches. The CDR3 contains 15 residues. The CDR3 spells CASGTTGPRNQPQHF. The CDR3 DNA reads as TGTGCCAGCGGAACGACAGGGCCGCGCAATCAGCCCCAGCATTTT.

The table lists this clone with a count of one. This chain connects TRBV13 to TRBJ2-1; 9 bases match TRBD1. V dropped 4 bases and J dropped 7; count of bases not matched to a gene: 8. The CDR3 consists of 15 residues. Germline assignment: CDR1 PRHDT and CDR2 FYEKMQ (reference sequence). The CDR3 region is CASSSRDRVENEQFF. Written as DNA, the CDR3 is TGTGCCAGCAGCTCCCGGGACAGGGTGGAAAATGAGCAGTTCTTC.

The CDR3 bases are TGTGCCAGCAGCTTCGAGCCCGCCCGTCAGCCCCAGCATTTT. Translation gives CASSFEPARQPQHF. The chain recombines TRBV7-2 with TRBJ1-5, with D uncertain. CDR1 is SGHTA and CDR2 is FQGNSA in the germline V gene. The CDR3 is made up of 14 amino acids. The V gene lost 3 bases and the J gene lost 6 bases, with 12 bases spanning the gap.

The sample holds one count of this clone. The chain uses TRBV7-8 and TRBJ2-5; possibly TRBD1 for D (6 bases). The germline gives CDR1 SGHVS, CDR2 FQNEAQ. The CDR3 sequence is 15 residues long. V was pared by 1 base and J by 4 bases, with 13 bases between. CDR3 region: CASSLVGRGVETQYF. CDR3 DNA sequence: TGTGCCAGCAGCTTAGTAGGCAGGGGTGTAGAGACCCAGTACTTC.

A few counts support this clone. J is TRBJ1-5 and V is TRBV6-1; TRBD1 agrees at 8 bases. Per germline, CDR1 MNHNS and CDR2 SASEGT. The CDR3 length is 16 residues. V shed 4 bases and J 5 bases; nucleotides not matched to a gene: 10. The CDR3 DNA sequence: TGTGCCAGCAGTGGAGGCAGGGACAGGAGAGATCAGCCCCAGCATTTT. It yields the protein CASSGGRDRRDQPQHF.

The chain joins TRBV18 to TRBJ2-5, with 7 positions matching TRBD2. The CDR3 length is 15 residues. The germline CDR1 and CDR2 sequences are KGHSH and LQKENI. Trimming removed 4 bases from V and 7 bases from J; junction bases left unmatched: 12. The CDR3 sequence is CASSHDPSGSGTQYF. For the CDR3, the DNA is TGTGCCAGCTCACACGACCCTAGCGGCAGTGGGACCCAGTACTTC.

This clone appeared a few times. The chain uses TRBV28 and TRBJ1-4; no definite D call. V lost 6 bases to trimming and J lost 8 bases, with 16 bases between them. The CDR3 totals 14 residues. Germline loops: CDR1 MDHEN, CDR2 SYDVKM. CDR3 protein: CASSDGLKGEKLFF. CDR3 DNA: TGTGCCAGCAGCGACGGACTCAAAGGGGAAAAACTGTTTTTT.

V gene TRBV2 combines with J gene TRBJ2-1; TRBD2 might be the D (6 bases). CDR3 size: 14 residues. V was trimmed by 1 base and J by 7 bases, leaving 11 bases between them. The germline gives CDR1 SNHLY, CDR2 FYNNEI. CDR3 in amino acids: CASSEGRGGNEQFF. The CDR3 region has the DNA TGTGCCAGCAGTGAAGGGAGGGGAGGTAATGAGCAGTTCTTC.